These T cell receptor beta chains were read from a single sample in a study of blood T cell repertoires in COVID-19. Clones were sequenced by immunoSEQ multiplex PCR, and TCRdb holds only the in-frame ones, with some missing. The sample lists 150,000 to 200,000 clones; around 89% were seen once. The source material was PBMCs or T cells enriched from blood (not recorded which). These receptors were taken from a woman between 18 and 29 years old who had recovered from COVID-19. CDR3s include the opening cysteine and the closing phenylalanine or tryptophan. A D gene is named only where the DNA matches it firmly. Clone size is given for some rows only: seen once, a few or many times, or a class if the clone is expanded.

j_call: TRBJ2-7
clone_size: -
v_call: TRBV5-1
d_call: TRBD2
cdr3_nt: TGCGCCAGCAGCTTTCGCCTAGCGGGAGCAAGAGACTACGAGCAGTACTTC
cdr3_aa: CASSFRLAGARDYEQYF

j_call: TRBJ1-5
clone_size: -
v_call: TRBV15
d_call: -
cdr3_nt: TGTGCCACCAGCAGAGGTAAAAGCAATCAGCCCCAGCATTTT
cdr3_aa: CATSRGKSNQPQHF

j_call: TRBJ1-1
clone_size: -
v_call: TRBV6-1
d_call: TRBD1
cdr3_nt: TGTGCCAGCAGTGAGCCAGGGGGTAACACTGAAGCTTTCTTT
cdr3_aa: CASSEPGGNTEAFF

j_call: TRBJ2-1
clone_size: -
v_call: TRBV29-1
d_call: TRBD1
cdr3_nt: TGCAGCGTTGGGGACAGGGACTACGGTGAGCAGTTCTTC
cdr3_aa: CSVGDRDYGEQFF

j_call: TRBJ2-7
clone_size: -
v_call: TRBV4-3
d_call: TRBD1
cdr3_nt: TGCGCCAGCAGCCAAGGGACAGGGGGGGCCTACGAGCAGTACTTC
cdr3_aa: CASSQGTGGAYEQYF

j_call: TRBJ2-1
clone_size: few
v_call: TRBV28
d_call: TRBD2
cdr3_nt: TGTGCCAGCAGTTTATTGGCGGGAGGGTACAATGAGCAGTTCTTC
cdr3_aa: CASSLLAGGYNEQFF

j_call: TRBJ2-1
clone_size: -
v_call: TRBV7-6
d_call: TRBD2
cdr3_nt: TGTGCCAGCAGCACCCGGTCGGGACTACCCTACAATGAGCAGTTCTTC
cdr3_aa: CASSTRSGLPYNEQFF

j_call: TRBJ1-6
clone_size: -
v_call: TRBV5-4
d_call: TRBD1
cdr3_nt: TGTGCCAGCAGTTCGGGGGGACAGGTGAATTCACCCCTCCACTTT
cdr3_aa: CASSSGGQVNSPLHF

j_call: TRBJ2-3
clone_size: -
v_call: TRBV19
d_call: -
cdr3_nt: TGTGCCAGTAAAAGGCAGGCCACCACAGATACGCAGTATTTT
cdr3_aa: CASKRQATTDTQYF

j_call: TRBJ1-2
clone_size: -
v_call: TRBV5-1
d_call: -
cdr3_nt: TGCGCCAGCAGCTTGACTGGCGGAGCTAACTATGGCTACACCTTC
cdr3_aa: CASSLTGGANYGYTF

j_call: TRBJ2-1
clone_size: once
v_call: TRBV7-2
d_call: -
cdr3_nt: TGTGCCAGCAGCTTGGCGGGTTGGGACAATGAGCAGTTCTTC
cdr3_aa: CASSLAGWDNEQFF

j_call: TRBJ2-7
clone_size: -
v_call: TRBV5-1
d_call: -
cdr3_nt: TGCGCCAGCAGCCCCTTAGGGCTAGCCGAAACCTACGAGCAGTACTTC
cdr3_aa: CASSPLGLAETYEQYF

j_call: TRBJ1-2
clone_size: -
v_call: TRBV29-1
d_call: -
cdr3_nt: TGCAGCGTTGTCCCGACAGGAGGCAACTATGGCTACACCTTC
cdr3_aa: CSVVPTGGNYGYTF

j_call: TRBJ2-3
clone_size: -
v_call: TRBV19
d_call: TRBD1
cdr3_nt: TGTGCCAGCCGGACAGGGAAAACAGATACGCAGTATTTT
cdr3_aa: CASRTGKTDTQYF

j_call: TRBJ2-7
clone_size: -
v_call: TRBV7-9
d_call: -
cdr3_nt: TGTGCCAGCAGCTTAGGGTCCGGACTCCCAGTAGTGGAGCAGTACTTC
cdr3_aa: CASSLGSGLPVVEQYF

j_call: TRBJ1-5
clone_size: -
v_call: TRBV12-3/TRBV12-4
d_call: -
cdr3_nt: TGTGCCAGCAGTTTTCTCCACAACAAAGCCCAGCATTTT
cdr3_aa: CASSFLHNKAQHF

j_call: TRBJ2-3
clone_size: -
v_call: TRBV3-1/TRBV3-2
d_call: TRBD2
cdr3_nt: TGTGCCAGCAGCCCGCCCGGGGGGTACACAGATACGCAGTATTTT
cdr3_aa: CASSPPGGYTDTQYF

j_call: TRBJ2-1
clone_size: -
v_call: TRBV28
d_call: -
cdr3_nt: TGTGCCAGCAGTTTGACTCCTTCCCCCAATGAGCAGTTCTTC
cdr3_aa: CASSLTPSPNEQFF

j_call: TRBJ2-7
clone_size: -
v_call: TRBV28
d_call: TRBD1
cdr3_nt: TGTGCCAGCAGTTCCCTAAACCGACAGGGTCGCGAGCAGTACTTC
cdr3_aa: CASSSLNRQGREQYF

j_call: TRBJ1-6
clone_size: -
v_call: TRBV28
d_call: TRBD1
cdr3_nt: TGTGCCAGCAGGGAGACAGGGAATTCACCCCTCCACTTT
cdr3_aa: CASRETGNSPLHF

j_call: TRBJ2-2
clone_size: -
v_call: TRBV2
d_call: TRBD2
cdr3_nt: TGTGCCAGCAGTCTGGCTTGGCTAGCGGGCACCGGGGAGCTGTTTTTT
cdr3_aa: CASSLAWLAGTGELFF

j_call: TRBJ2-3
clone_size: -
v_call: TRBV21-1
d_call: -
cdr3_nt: TGTGCCAGCACTAGGAGCACCAGGGCGGCCTTTGGCACAGATACGCAGTATTTT
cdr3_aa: CASTRSTRAAFGTDTQYF

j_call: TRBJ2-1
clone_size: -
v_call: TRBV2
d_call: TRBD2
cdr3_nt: TGTGCCACTCCGACTAGCGGGACCTACAATGAGCAGTTCTTC
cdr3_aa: CATPTSGTYNEQFF

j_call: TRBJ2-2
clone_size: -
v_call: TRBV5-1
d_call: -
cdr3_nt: TGCGCCAGCGTCCTTGAGGCGGGCACCGGGGAGCTGTTTTTT
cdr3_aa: CASVLEAGTGELFF

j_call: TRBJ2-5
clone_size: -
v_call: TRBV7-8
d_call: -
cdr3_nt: TGTGCCAGCAGCTTAGGCTTAGAACAGACCCAGTACTTC
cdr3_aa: CASSLGLEQTQYF

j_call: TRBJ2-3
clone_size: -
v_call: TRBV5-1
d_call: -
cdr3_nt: TGCGCCAGCAGCTTGGCTACGGGGGGCACAGATACGCAGTATTTT
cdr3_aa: CASSLATGGTDTQYF

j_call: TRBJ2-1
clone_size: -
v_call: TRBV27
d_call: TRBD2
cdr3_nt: TGTGCCAGCAGTTTGCTAGCGGGAGGGTGGGGTGAGCAGTTCTTC
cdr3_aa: CASSLLAGGWGEQFF